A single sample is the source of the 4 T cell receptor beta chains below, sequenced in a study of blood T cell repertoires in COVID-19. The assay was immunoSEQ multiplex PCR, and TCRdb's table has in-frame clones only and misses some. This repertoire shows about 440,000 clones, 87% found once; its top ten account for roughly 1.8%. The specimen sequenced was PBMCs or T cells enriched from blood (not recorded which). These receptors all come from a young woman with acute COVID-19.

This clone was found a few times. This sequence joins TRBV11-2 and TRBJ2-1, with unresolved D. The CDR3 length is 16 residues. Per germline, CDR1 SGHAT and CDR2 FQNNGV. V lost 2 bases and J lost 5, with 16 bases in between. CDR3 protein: CASSLISLVDNNEQFF. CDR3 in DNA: TGTGCCAGCAGCTTAATTAGTCTCGTCGACAACAATGAGCAGTTCTTC.

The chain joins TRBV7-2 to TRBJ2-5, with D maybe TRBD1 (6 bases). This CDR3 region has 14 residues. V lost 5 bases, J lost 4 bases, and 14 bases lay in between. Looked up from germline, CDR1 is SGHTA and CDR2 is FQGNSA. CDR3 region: CASSPGQGVETQYF. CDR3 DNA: TGTGCCAGCAGCCCGGGACAAGGGGTAGAGACCCAGTACTTC.

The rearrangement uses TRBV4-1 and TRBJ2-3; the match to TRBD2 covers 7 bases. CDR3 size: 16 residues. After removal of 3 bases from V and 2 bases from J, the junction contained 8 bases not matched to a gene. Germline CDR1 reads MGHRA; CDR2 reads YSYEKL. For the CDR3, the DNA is TGCGCCAGCAGCCAGTTGGCGGGGGTTCCCACAGATACGCAGTATTTT. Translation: CASSQLAGVPTDTQYF.

CDR3: CASSLVSSGGVQLTDTQYF. The CDR3 DNA follows: TGTGCCAGCAGCTTAGTGTCTAGCGGGGGGGTACAACTCACAGATACGCAGTATTTT. The V call is TRBV7-8, the J call TRBJ2-3, with 12 nucleotides matching TRBD2. Germline assignment: CDR1 SGHVS and CDR2 FQNEAQ. The length of the CDR3 is 19 residues. The trim removed 1 base at V and 2 bases at J, leaving 10 bases unmatched.